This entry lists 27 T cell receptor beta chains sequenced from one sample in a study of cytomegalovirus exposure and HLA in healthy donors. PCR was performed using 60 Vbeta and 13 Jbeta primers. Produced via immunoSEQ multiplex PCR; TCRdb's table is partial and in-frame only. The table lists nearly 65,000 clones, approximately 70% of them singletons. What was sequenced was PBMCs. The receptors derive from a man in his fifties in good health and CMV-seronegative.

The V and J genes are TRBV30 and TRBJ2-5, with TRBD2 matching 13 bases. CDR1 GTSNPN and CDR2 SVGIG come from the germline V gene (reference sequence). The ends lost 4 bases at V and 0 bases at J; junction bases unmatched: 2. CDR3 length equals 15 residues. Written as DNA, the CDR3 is TGTGCCTGGACCGGACTAGCGGGGGACCAAGAGACCCAGTACTTC. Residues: CAWTGLAGDQETQYF.

The CDR3 loop reads CASSPSSGGNYGYTF. The CDR3 coding sequence is TGTGCCAGCTCACCCTCGAGCGGGGGCAACTATGGCTACACCTTC. This chain uses TRBV18 with TRBJ1-2, with D tentatively TRBD1 (6 bases). This CDR3 has 15 residues. V shed 3 bases and J shed 2 bases, with 13 bases lying between them. Per germline, CDR1 KGHSH and CDR2 LQKENI.

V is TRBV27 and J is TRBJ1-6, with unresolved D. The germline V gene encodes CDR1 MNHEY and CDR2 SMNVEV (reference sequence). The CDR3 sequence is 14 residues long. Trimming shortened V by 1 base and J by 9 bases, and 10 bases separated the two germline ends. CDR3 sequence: CASSLYTTGSPLHF. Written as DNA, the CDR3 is TGTGCCAGCAGTTTATATACTACGGGTTCACCCCTCCACTTT.

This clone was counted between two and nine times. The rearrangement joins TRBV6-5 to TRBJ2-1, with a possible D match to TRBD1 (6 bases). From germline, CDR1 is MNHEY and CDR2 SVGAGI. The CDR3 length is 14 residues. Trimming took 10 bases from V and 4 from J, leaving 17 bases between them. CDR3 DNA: TGTGCCACCCTGGTCAGGGGCGGATACAATGAGCAGTTCTTC. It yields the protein CATLVRGGYNEQFF.

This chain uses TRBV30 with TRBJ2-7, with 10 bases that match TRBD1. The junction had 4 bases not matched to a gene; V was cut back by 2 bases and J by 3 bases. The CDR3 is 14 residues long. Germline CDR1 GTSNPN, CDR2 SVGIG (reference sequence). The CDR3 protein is CAWSRDRGFYEQYF. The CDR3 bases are TGTGCCTGGAGTCGGGACAGGGGCTTCTACGAGCAGTACTTC. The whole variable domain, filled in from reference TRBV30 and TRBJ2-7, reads SQTIHQWPATLVQPVGSPLSLECTVEGTSNPNLYWYRQAAGRGLQLLFYSVGIGQISSEVPQNLSASRPQDRQFILSSKKLLLSDSGFYLCAWSRDRGFYEQYFGPGTRLTVT.

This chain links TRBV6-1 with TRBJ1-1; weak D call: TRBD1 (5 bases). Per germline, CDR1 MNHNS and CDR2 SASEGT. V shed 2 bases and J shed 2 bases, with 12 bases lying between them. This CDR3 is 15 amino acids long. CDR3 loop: CASSENAGPNTEAFF. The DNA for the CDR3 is TGTGCCAGCAGTGAAAATGCAGGGCCTAACACTGAAGCTTTCTTT.

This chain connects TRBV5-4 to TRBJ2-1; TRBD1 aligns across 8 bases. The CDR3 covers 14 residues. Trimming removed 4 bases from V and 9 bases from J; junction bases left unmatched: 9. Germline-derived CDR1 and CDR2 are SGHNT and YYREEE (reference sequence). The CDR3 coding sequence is TGTGCCAGCAGCGAGGACAGGGTAGGGGTTGAGCAGTTCTTC. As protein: CASSEDRVGVEQFF.

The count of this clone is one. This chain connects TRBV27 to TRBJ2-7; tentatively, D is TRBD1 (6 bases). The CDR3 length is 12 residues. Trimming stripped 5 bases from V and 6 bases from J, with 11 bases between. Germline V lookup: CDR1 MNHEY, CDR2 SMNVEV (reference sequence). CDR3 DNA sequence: TGTGCCAGCAGTCTCGGACAGTCCGAGCAGTACTTC. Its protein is CASSLGQSEQYF.

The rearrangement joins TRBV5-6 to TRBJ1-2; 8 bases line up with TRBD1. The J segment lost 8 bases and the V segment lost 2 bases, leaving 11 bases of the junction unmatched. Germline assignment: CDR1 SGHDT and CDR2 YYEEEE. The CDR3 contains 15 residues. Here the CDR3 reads CASSFVTQGAEGYTF. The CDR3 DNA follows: TGTGCCAGCAGCTTCGTTACTCAGGGGGCTGAGGGCTACACCTTC.

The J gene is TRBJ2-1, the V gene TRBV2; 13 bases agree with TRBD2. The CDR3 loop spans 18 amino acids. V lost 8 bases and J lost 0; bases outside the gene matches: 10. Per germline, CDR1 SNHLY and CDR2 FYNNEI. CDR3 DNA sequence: TGTGCCAGCGTTGCTTGGACTAGCGGGGGAGTCTCCTACAATGAGCAGTTCTTC. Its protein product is CASVAWTSGGVSYNEQFF.

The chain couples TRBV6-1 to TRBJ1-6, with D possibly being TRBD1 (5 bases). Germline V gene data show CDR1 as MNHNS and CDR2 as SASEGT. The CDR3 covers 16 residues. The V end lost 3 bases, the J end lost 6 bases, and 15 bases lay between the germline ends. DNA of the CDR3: TGTGCCAGCAGTGACCTGGCTGGGGGGGGTAATTCACCCCTCCACTTT. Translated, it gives CASSDLAGGGNSPLHF.

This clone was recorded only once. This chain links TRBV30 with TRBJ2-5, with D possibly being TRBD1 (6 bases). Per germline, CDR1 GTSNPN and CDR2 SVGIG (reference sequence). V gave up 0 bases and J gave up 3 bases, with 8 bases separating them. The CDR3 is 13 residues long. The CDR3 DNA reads TGTGCCTGGAGTGTACAGGGAAAAGAGACCCAGTACTTC. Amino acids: CAWSVQGKETQYF.

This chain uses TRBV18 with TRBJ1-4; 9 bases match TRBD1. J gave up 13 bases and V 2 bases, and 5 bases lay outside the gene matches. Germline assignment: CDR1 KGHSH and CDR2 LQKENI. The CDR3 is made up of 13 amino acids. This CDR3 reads CASSPGTGITLFF. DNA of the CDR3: TGTGCCAGCTCACCAGGGACAGGGATCACACTGTTTTTT.

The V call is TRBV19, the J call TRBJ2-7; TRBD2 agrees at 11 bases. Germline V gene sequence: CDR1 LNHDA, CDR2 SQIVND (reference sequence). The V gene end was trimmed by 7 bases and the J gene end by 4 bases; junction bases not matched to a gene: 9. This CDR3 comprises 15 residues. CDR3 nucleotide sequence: TGTGCCAGTAAGAGGGGGACTAGCGGTGGATACGAGCAGTACTTC. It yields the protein CASKRGTSGGYEQYF.

The CDR3 spells CASSEARTGGIGGYTF. DNA of the CDR3: TGTGCCAGCAGTGAAGCCCGGACAGGGGGCATTGGTGGCTACACCTTC. The V gene is TRBV6-1, the J gene TRBJ1-2, with 11 nucleotides matching TRBD1. V was clipped by 0 bases and J by 7 bases; unmatched bases: 7. CDR1 MNHNS and CDR2 SASEGT come from the germline V gene. The CDR3 is 16 residues long.

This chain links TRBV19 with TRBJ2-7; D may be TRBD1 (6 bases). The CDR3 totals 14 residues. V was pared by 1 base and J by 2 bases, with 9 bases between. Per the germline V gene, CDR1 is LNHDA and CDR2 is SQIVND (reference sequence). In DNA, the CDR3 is TGTGCCAGTAGTATAGCGGCAGGGGCCTACGAGCAGTACTTC. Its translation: CASSIAAGAYEQYF. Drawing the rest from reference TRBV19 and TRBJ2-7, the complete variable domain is DGGITQSPKYLFRKEGQNVTLSCEQNLNHDAMYWYRQDPGQGLRLIYYSQIVNDFQKGDIAEGYSVSREKKESFPLTVTSAQKNPTAFYLCASSIAAGAYEQYFGPGTRLTVT.

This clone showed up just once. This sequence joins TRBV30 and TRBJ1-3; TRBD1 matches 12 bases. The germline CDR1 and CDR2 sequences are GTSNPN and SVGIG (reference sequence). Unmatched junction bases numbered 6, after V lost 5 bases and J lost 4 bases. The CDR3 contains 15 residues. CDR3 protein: CAWQGQGARGNTIYF. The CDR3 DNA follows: TGTGCCTGGCAGGGACAGGGGGCTCGAGGAAACACCATATATTTT.

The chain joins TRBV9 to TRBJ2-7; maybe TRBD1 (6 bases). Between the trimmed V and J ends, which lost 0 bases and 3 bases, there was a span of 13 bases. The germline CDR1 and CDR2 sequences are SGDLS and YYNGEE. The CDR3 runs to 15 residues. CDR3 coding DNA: TGTGCCAGCAGCGTAGGACAGGAGTATTACTACGAGCAGTACTTC. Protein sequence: CASSVGQEYYYEQYF.

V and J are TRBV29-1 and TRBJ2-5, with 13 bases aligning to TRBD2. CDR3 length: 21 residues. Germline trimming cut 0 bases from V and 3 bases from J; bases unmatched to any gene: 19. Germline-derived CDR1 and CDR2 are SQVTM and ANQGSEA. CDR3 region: CSVEDPAGGARLAGGKETQYF. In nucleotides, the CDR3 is TGCAGCGTTGAAGATCCCGCAGGGGGCGCGAGACTAGCGGGGGGAAAAGAGACCCAGTACTTC. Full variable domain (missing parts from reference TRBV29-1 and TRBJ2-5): SAVISQKPSRDICQRGTSLTIQCQVDSQVTMMFWYRQQPGQSLTLIATANQGSEATYESGFVIDKFPISRPNLTFSTLTVSNMSPEDSSIYLCSVEDPAGGARLAGGKETQYFGPGTRLLVL.

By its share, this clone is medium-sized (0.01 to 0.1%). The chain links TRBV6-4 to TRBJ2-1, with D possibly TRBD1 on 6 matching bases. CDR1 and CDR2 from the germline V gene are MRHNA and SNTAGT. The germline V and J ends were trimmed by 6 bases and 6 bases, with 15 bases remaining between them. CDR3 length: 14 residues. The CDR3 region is CASSSTEGGNEQFF. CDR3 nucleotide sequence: TGTGCCAGCAGCAGCACCGAAGGGGGCAATGAGCAGTTCTTC.

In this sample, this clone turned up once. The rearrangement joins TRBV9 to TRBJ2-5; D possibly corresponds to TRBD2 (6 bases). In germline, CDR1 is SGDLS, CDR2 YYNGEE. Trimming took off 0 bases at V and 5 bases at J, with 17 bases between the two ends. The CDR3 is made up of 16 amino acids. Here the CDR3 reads CASSVAGGTSEETQYF. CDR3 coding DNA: TGTGCCAGCAGCGTAGCCGGGGGTACCTCGGAGGAGACCCAGTACTTC.

CDR3 coding DNA: TGTGCCAGCAGCTTATCGGACAGGACCTACGAGCAGTACTTC. Translating gives CASSLSDRTYEQYF. V is TRBV7-8 and J is TRBJ2-7; 7 nucleotides align to TRBD1. The germline V gene encodes CDR1 SGHVS and CDR2 FQNEAQ. CDR3 size: 14 residues. V gave up 2 bases and J gave up 2 bases; unmatched junction bases: 3.

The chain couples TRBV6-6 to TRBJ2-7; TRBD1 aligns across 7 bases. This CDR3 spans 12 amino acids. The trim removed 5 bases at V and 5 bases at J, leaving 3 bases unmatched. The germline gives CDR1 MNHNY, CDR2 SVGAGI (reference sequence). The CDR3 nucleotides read TGTGCCAGCAGTCCCGGGACAGACGAGCAGTACTTC. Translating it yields CASSPGTDEQYF.

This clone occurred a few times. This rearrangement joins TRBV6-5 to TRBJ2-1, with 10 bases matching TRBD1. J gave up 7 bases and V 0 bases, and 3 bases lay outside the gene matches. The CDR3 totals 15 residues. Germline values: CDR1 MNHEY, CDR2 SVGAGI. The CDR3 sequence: CASSYSRTGGNEQFF. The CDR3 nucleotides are TGTGCCAGCAGTTACTCTAGGACAGGGGGTAATGAGCAGTTCTTC.

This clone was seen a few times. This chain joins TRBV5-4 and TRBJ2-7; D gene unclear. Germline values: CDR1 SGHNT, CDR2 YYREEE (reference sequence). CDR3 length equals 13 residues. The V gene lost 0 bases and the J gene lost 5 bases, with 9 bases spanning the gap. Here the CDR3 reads CASSLAGFNEQYF. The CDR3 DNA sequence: TGTGCCAGCAGCTTGGCGGGTTTCAACGAGCAGTACTTC.

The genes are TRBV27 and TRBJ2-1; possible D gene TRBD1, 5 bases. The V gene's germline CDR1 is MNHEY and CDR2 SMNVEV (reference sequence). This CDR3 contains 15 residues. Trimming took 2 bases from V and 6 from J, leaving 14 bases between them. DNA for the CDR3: TGTGCCAGCAGTTTAGGGGCCCGGGTGATCAATGAGCAGTTCTTC. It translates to CASSLGARVINEQFF.

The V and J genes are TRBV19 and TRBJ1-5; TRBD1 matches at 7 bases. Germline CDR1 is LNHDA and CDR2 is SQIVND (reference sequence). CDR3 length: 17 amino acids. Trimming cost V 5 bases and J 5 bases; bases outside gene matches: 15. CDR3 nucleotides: TGTGCCAGTAGTTACGGTACGGGAAAGGGGGCGCATCAGCCCCAGCATTTT. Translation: CASSYGTGKGAHQPQHF.